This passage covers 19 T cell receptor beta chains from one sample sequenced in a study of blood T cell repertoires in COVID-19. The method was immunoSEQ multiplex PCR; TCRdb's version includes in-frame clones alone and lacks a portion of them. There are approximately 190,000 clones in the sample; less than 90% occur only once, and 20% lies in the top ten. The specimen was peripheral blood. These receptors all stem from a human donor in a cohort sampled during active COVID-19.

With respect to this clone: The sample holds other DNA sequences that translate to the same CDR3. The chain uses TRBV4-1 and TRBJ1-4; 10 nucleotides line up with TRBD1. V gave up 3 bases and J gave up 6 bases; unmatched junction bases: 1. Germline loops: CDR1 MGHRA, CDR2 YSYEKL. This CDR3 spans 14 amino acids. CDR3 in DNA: TGCGCCAGCAGCCAGGGGACAGGGGATGAAAAACTGTTTTTT. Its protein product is CASSQGTGDEKLFF.

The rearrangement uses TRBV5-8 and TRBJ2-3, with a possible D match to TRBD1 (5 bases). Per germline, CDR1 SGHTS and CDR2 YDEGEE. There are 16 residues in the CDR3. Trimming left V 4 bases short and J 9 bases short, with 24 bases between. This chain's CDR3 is CASSGSPVALGRTQYF. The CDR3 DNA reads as TGTGCCAGCAGCGGAAGCCCGGTGGCTCTGGGGCGCACGCAGTATTTT. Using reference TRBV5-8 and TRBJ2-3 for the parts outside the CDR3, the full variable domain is EAGVTQSPTHLIKTRGQQATLRCSPISGHTSVYWYQQALGLGLQFLLWYDEGEERNRGNFPPRFSGRQFPNYSSELNVNALELEDSALYLCASSGSPVALGRTQYFGPGTRLTVL.

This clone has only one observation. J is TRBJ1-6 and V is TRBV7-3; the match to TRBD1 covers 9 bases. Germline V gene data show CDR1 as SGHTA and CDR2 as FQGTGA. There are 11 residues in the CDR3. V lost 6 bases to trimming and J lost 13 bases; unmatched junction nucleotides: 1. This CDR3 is CASRTGGPLHF. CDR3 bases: TGTGCCAGCAGGACAGGGGGGCCCCTCCACTTT. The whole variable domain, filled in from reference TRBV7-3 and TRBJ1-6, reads GAGVSQTPSNKVTEKGKYVELRCDPISGHTALYWYRQSLGQGPEFLIYFQGTGAADDSGLPNDRFFAVRPEGSVSTLKIQRTERGDSAVYLCASRTGGPLHFGNGTRLTVT.

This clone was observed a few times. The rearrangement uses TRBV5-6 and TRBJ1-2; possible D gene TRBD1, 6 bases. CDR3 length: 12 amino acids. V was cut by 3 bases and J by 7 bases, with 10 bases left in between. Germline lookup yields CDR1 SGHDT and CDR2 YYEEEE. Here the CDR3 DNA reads TGTGCCAGCAGCTGGGGGCAGGGTGGCTACACCTTC. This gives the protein CASSWGQGGYTF.

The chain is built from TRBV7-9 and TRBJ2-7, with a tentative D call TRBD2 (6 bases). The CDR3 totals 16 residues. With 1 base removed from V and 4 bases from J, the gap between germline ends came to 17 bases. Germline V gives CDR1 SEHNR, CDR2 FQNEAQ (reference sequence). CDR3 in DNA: TGTGCCAGCAGCTTAGATGGGGCTAGCGATTATTACGAGCAGTACGTC. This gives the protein CASSLDGASDYYEQYV.

CDR3 DNA: TGCGCCAGCAGCCTATGGACTAGTGGAGATACGCAGTATTTT. Translated: CASSLWTSGDTQYF. J is TRBJ2-3 and V is TRBV5-1; 7 nucleotides line up with TRBD2. This CDR3 comprises 14 residues. CDR1 and CDR2 from the germline V gene are SGHRS and YFSETQ. The V segment lost 4 bases and the J segment 5 bases; nucleotides outside the gene matches: 7.

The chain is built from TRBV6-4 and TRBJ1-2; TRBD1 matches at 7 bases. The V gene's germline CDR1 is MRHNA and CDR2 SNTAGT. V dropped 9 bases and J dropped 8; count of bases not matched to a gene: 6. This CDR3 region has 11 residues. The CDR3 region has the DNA TGTGCCAGAGACAGGGTCATCGGCTACACCTTC. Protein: CARDRVIGYTF.

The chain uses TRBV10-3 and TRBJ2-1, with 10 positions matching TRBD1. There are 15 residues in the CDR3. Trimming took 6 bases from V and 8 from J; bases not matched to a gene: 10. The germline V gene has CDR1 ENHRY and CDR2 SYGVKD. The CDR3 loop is CAIRRRDRGLHEQFF. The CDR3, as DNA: TGTGCCATCAGGCGCCGGGACAGGGGACTTCATGAGCAGTTCTTC.

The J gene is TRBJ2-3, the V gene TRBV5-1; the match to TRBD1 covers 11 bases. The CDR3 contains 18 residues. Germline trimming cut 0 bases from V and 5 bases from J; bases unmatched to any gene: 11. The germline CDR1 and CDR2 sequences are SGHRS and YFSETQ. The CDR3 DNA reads TGCGCCAGCAGCTTGGCCTTGGACAGGGGGCGCCGGATAGATACGCAGTATTTT. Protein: CASSLALDRGRRIDTQYF.

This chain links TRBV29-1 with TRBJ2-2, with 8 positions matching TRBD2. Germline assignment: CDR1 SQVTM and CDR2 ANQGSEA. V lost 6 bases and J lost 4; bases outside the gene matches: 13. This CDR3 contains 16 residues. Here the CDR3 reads CSVGGVGTQITGELFF. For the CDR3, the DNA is TGCAGCGTCGGGGGGGTTGGGACACAAATCACCGGGGAGCTGTTTTTT.

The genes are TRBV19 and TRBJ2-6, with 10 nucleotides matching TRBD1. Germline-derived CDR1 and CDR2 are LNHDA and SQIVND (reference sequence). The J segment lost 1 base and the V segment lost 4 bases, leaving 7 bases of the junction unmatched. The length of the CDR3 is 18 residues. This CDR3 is CASSTIDRGQSGANVLTF. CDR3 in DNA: TGTGCCAGTAGTACCATCGACAGGGGGCAATCTGGGGCCAACGTCCTGACTTTC.

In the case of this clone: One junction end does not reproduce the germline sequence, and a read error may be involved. The CDR3 region is CSVRDRNIEAFF. CDR3 DNA sequence: TGCAGCGTGAGGGACAGGAACATTGAAGCTTTCTTT. The chain joins TRBV29-1 to TRBJ1-1; 8 bases fit TRBD1. The CDR3 consists of 12 residues. Looked up from germline, CDR1 is SQVTM and CDR2 is ANQGSEA.

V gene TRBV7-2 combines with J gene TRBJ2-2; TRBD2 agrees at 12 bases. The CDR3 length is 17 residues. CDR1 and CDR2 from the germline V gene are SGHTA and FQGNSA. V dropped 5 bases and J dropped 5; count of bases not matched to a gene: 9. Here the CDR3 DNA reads TGTGCCAGCAGCCCGACTAGCGGGAGTCGCGTAACCGGGGAGCTGTTTTTT. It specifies CASSPTSGSRVTGELFF.

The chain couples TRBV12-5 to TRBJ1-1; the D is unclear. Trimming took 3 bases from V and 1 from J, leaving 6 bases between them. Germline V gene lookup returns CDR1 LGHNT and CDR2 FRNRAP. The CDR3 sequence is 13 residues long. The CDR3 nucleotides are TGTGCTAGTGGTTTCTCCGGGAACACTGAAGCTTTCTTT. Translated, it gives CASGFSGNTEAFF.

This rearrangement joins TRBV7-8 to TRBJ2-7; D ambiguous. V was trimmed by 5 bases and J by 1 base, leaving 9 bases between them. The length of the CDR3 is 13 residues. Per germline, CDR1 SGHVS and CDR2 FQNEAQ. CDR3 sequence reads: CASSHGLSYEQYF. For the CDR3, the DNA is TGTGCCAGCAGCCATGGCTTGTCCTACGAGCAGTACTTC.

DNA of the CDR3: TGTGCCTGGAGGGTGTTGGGGACACCCGGTGAAAAACTGTTTTTT. Amino acids: CAWRVLGTPGEKLFF. The rearrangement joins TRBV30 to TRBJ1-4, with a weak D call TRBD1 (6 bases). The germline V and J ends were trimmed by 3 bases and 7 bases, with 18 bases remaining between them. The germline CDR1 and CDR2 sequences are GTSNPN and SVGIG (reference sequence). This CDR3 is built from 15 residues.

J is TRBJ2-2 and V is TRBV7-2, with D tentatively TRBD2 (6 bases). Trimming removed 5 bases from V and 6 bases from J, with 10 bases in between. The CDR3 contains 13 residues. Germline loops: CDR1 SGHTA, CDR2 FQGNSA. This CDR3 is CASSRGVSGELFF. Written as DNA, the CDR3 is TGTGCCAGCAGCCGCGGGGTATCCGGGGAGCTGTTTTTT.

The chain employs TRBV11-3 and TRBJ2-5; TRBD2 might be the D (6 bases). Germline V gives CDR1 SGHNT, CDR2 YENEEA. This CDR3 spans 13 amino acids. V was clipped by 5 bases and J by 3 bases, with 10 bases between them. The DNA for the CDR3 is TGTGCCAGCAGCCCGCGGGAAGAAGAGACCCAGTACTTC. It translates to CASSPREEETQYF.

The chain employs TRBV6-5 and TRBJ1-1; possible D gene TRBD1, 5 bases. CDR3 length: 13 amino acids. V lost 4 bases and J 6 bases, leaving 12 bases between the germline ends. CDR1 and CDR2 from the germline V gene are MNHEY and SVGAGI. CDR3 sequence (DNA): TGTGCCAGCAGTTCCGCAGGGATCTCTGAAGCTTTCTTT. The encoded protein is CASSSAGISEAFF.